This TCR beta chain was retrieved from a study of PD-1 blockade in classical Hodgkin lymphoma. Every patient was affected by relapse after autologous stem cell transplantation, while exposure to brentuximab vedotin was not uniform. Germline lookup yields CDR1 SGHVS and CDR2 FQNEAQ. The CDR3 has 13 residues. Trimming removed 2 bases at V and 0 bases at J, with 4 bases between. Libraries were prepared by immunoSEQ multiplex PCR; TCRdb keeps only in-frame clonotypes and omits some of them. Among more than 20,000 clones listed, 85% to 90% were seen once. This sequence originates from a human donor with classical Hodgkin lymphoma. V is TRBV7-8 and J is TRBJ2-5; D unclear. Sequencing was performed on peripheral blood mononuclear cells (PBMCs), taken at baseline. The CDR3 loop reads CASSLSHQETQYF. In DNA form, the CDR3 reads TGTGCCAGCAGCTTATCACACCAAGAGACCCAGTACTTC.